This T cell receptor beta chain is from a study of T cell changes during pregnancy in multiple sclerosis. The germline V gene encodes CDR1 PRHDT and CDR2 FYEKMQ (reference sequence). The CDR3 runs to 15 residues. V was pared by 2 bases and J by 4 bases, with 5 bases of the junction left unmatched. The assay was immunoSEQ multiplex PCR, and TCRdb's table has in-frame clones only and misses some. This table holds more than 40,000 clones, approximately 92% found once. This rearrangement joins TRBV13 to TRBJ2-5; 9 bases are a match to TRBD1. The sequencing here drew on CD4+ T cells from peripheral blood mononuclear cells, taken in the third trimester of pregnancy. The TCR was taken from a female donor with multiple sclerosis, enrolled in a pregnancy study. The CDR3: CASSLRGQGRETQYF. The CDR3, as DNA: TGTGCCAGCAGCTTAAGGGGACAGGGAAGAGAGACCCAGTACTTC.